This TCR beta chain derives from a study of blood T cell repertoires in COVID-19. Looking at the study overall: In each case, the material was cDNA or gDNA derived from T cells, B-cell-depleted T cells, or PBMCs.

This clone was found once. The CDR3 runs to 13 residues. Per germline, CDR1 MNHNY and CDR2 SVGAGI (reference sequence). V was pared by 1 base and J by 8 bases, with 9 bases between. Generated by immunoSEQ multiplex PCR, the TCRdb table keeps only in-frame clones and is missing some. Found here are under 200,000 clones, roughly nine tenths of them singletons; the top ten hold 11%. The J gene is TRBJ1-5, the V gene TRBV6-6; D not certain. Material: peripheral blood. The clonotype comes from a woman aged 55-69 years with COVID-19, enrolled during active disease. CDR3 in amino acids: CASSYFLREPQHF. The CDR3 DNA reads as TGTGCCAGCAGTTACTTCCTACGGGAGCCCCAGCATTTT.